This T cell receptor (beta chain) was obtained from a study of cytomegalovirus exposure and HLA in healthy donors. The PCR made use of 60 Vbeta and 13 Jbeta primers. Libraries were prepared by immunoSEQ multiplex PCR; TCRdb keeps only in-frame clonotypes and omits some of them. Of over 65,000 clones listed, over 75% were seen once; the top ten hold about 7%. Study conclusions and caveats: The listing of 150 to 200 TCR beta chains classed them as cytomegalovirus-associated. Common viral pathogens (according to a later analysis) appeared linked to several of the most significant clusters.

A note on this clone: What it binds is not known.

At collection, donors were nominally healthy, but unrecorded immune exposures were probable. The sequenced sample was PBMCs. This clonotype was sampled from a human donor in good health.

CDR3 in DNA: TGTGCCAGCGGGCGCGGGGGGGCAACAGATACGCAGTATTTT. This encodes CASGRGGATDTQYF. The chain combines TRBV6-1 with TRBJ2-3, with 9 nucleotides matching TRBD2. V lost 8 bases to trimming and J lost 3 bases; unmatched junction nucleotides: 6. CDR3 length: 14 residues. Germline V gives CDR1 MNHNS, CDR2 SASEGT.